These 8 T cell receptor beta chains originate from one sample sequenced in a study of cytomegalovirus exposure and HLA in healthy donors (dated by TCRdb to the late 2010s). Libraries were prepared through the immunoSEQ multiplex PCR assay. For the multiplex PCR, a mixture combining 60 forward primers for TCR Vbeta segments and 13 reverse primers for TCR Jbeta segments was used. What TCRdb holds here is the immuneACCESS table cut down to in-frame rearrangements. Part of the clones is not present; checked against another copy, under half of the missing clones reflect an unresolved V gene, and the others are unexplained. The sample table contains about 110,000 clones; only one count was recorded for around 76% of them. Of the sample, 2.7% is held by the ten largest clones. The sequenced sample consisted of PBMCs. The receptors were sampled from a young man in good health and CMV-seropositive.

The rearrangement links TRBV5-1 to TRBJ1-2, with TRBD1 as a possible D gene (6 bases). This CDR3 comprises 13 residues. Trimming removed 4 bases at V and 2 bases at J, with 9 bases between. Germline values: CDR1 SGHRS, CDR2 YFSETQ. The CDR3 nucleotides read TGCGCCAGCAGCATGGGACACAACTATGGCTACACCTTC. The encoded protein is CASSMGHNYGYTF.

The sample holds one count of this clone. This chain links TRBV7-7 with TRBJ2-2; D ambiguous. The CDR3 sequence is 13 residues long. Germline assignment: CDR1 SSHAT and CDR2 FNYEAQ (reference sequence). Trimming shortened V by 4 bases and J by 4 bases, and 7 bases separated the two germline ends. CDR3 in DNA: TGTGCCAGCAGCTCTAAATTCACCGGGGAGCTGTTTTTT. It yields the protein CASSSKFTGELFF.

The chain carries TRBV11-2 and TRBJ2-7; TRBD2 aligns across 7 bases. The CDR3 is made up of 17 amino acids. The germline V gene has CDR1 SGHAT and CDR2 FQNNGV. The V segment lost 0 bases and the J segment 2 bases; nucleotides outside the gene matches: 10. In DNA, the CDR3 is TGTGCCAGCAGCTTAGATCTTGGGCGGGGGAGTGCCTACGAGCAGTACTTC. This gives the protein CASSLDLGRGSAYEQYF. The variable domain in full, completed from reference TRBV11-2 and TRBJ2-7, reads EAGVAQSPRYKIIEKRQSVAFWCNPISGHATLYWYQQILGQGPKLLIQFQNNGVVDDSQLPKDRFSAERLKGVDSTLKIQPAKLEDSAVYLCASSLDLGRGSAYEQYFGPGTRLTVT.

The CDR3 sequence: CASSSEGGAGGGRETQYF. The DNA for the CDR3 is TGTGCCAGCAGCTCCGAGGGGGGAGCTGGGGGCGGGAGGGAGACCCAGTACTTC. V is TRBV5-4 and J is TRBJ2-5, with 8 bases identical to TRBD2. This CDR3 region has 18 residues. J gave up 5 bases and V 3 bases, and 18 bases lay outside the gene matches. Germline CDR1 reads SGHNT; CDR2 reads YYREEE (reference sequence).

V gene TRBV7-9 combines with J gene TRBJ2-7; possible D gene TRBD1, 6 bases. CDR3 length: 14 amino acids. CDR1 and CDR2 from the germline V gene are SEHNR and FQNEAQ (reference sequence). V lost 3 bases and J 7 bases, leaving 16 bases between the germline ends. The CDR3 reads CASSFLTGMGEQYF. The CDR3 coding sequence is TGTGCCAGCAGCTTTCTTACAGGGATGGGTGAGCAGTACTTC.

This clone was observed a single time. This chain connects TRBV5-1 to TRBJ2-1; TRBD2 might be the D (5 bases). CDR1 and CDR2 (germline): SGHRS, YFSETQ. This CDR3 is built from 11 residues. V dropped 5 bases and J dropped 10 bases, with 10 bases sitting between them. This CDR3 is CASSREWEQFF. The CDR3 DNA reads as TGCGCCAGCAGTCGGGAATGGGAGCAGTTCTTC.

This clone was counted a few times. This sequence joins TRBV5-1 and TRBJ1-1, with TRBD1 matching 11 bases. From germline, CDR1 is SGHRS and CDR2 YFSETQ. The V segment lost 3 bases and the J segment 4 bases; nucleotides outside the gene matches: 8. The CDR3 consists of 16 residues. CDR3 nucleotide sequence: TGCGCCAGCAGCTGGATGGACAGGGGGCAGGTCACTGAAGCTTTCTTT. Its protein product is CASSWMDRGQVTEAFF. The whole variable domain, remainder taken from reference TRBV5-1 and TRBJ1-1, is KAGVTQTPRYLIKTRGQQVTLSCSPISGHRSVSWYQQTPGQGLQFLFEYFSETQRNKGNFPGRFSGRQFSNSRSEMNVSTLELGDSALYLCASSWMDRGQVTEAFFGQGTRLTVV.

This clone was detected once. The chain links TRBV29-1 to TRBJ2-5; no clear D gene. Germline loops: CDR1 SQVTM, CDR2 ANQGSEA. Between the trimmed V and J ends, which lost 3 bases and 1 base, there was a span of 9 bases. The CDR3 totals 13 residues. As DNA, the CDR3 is TGCAGCGTTGAGGCCCGATCCCAAGAGACCCAGTACTTC. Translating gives CSVEARSQETQYF.